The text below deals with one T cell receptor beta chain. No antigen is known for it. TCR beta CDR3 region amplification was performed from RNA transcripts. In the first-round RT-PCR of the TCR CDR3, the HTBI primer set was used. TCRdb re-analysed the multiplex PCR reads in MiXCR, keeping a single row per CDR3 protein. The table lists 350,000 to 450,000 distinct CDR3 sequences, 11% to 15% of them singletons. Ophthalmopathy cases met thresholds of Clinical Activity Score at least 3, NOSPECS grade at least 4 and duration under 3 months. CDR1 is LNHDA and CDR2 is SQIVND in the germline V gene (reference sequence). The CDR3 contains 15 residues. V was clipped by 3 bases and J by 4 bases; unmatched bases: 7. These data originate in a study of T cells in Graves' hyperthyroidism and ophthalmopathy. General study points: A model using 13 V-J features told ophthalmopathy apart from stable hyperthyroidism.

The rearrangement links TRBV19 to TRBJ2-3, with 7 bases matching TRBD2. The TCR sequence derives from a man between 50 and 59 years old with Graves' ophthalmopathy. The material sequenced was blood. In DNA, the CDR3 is TGTGCCAGTAGTATCGGGGGGAGGGCAGCAGATACGCAGTATTTT. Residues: CASSIGGRAADTQYF.